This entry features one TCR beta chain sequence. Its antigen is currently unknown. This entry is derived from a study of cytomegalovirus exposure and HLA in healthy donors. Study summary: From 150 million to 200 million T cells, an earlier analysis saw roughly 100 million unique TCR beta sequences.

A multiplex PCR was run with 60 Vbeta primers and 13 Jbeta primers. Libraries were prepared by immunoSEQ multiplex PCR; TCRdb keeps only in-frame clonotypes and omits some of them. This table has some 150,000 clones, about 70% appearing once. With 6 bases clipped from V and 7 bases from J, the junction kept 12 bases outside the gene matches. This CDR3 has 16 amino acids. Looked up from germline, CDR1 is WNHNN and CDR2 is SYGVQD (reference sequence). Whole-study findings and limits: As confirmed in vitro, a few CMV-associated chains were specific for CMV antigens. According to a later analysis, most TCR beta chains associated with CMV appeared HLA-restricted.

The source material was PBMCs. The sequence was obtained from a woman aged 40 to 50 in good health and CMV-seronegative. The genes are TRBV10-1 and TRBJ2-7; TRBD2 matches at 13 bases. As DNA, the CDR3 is TGCGCCAGCAGCCAGGGACTAGCGGGACTCCTAGGAGAGCAGTACTTC. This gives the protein CASSQGLAGLLGEQYF.